Below are 5 T cell receptor beta chains sequenced from a single sample in a study of shared clonotypes between healthy human individuals (dated by TCRdb to the early 2020s). The method was the immunoSEQ multiplex PCR assay. Not all clones reach the TCRdb copy of this immuneACCESS table, which keeps in-frame sequences only. Checked studies attribute under half of the gap to unresolved V genes and leave the rest unexplained. The sample records some 2,000,000 clones, roughly 95% of which are singletons. The top ten constitute 0.13% of the sample. The sample comprised naive CD4+ T cells sorted from blood. The sample's cell subset or site label, in plain terms: CD45RA+ positively selected. All receptors derive from a man aged 18 to 30 in good health.

This chain joins TRBV28 and TRBJ1-1; no firm D call. Germline V gene sequence: CDR1 MDHEN, CDR2 SYDVKM. This CDR3 is built from 12 residues. V lost 7 bases and J lost 1, with 7 bases in between. The CDR3, as DNA: TGTGCCAGCACCATGCAGAACACTGAAGCTTTCTTT. This sequence encodes CASTMQNTEAFF. Based on the CDR3 plus reference TRBV28 and TRBJ1-1, the full variable domain is DVKVTQSSRYLVKRTGEKVFLECVQDMDHENMFWYRQDPGLGLRLIYFSYDVKMKEKGDIPEGYSVSREKKERFSLILESASTNQTSMYLCASTMQNTEAFFGQGTRLTVV.

This clone was recorded only once. The chain recombines TRBV9 with TRBJ2-5; 7 positions agree with TRBD1. The trim removed 3 bases at V and 4 bases at J, leaving 9 bases unmatched. This CDR3 is 15 amino acids long. Germline V gene lookup returns CDR1 SGDLS and CDR2 YYNGEE. The CDR3 is CASSETTGTSETQYF. The CDR3 nucleotides read TGTGCCAGCAGCGAAACGACAGGGACATCAGAGACCCAGTACTTC.

The chain is built from TRBV5-1 and TRBJ2-7; TRBD2 is a possible D gene (6 bases). The length of the CDR3 is 14 residues. Germline CDR1 is SGHRS and CDR2 is YFSETQ. V lost 3 bases to trimming and J lost 2 bases, with 12 bases between them. CDR3 protein: CASSSGTPTYEQYF. For the CDR3, the DNA is TGCGCCAGCAGCTCCGGGACTCCAACCTACGAGCAGTACTTC.

With respect to this clone: This sample also contains other DNA sequences that code for the same CDR3. The chain is built from TRBV6-5 and TRBJ2-7; tentatively, D is TRBD1 (6 bases). CDR3 length: 15 amino acids. Germline V gene lookup returns CDR1 MNHEY and CDR2 SVGAGI. V lost 0 bases and J lost 2, with 11 bases in between. The CDR3 DNA reads TGTGCCAGCAGTTACTCCCGCAGGGGCACCTACGAGCAGTACTTC. Amino acid sequence: CASSYSRRGTYEQYF.

Notes on this clone: Other DNA variants within this sample encode the same CDR3. The chain carries TRBV18 and TRBJ2-3; weak D call: TRBD1 (6 bases). The CDR3 length is 14 residues. Germline V gives CDR1 KGHSH, CDR2 LQKENI. The germline V and J ends were trimmed by 3 bases and 8 bases, with 15 bases remaining between them. The CDR3 loop reads CASSPGQSGGTQYF. Written as DNA, the CDR3 is TGTGCCAGCTCACCCGGACAGAGCGGCGGTACGCAGTATTTT.